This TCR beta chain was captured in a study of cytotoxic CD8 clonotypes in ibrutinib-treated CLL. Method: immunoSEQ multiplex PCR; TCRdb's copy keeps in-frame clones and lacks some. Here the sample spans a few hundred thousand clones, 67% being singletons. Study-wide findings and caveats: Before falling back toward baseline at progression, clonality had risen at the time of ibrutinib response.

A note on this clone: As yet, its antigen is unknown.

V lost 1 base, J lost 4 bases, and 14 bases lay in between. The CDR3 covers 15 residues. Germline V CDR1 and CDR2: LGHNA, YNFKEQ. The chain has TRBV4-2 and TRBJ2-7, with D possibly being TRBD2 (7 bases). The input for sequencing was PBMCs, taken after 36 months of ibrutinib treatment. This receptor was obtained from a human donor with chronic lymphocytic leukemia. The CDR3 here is CASSQVSGGGYEQYF. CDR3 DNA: TGTGCCAGCAGCCAAGTGTCGGGGGGCGGTTACGAGCAGTACTTC.